Listed below are T cell receptor beta chains from one sample, sequenced in a study of blood T cells in healthy people across ages. Each CDR3 protein is one row after TCRdb ran MiXCR on the 5' RACE reads. The sample shows around 870,000 distinct CDR3 sequences, roughly 26% of them seen only once. What was sequenced was blood. The receptors were gathered from a woman of 80 years or more in good health. CDR3s leave out the opening cysteine and the closing phenylalanine or tryptophan.

TRBJ2-7	TRBV7-9	14	ASSFGRAAYSYEQY
TRBJ1-5	TRBV10-3	11	AISPQGERPQH
TRBJ2-3	TRBV20-1	13	SARDLSGAEDTQY
.	TRBV5-1	15	ASSLRGERGRGETQY
TRBJ2-3	TRBV10-2	14	ASSAGTRGYTDTQY
TRBJ1-1	TRBV4-2	11	ASSQAGFTEAF
TRBJ1-1	TRBV27	12	ASSPRNLNTEAF
TRBJ2-1	TRBV7-2	14	ASSTPSRGFINEQF
TRBJ1-2	TRBV15	13	ATSRDMVGNYGYT
TRBJ1-1	TRBV10-3	13	ATSVNRELNTEAF
TRBJ2-7	TRBV18	12	ASSASGGTYEQY
TRBJ1-6	TRBV12-3/TRBV12-4	13	ASSYGTGSNSPLH
TRBJ2-1	TRBV28	14	ASGQEKGLAYNEQF
TRBJ1-2	TRBV27	10	ASTGDRGEYT
.	TRBV20-1	12	SASRGQDGDEQY
TRBJ1-2	TRBV18	11	ASSPGGRTIHT
TRBJ2-3	TRBV7-9	13	ASSLRDGVSDTQY
TRBJ2-3	TRBV19	14	ASSPRRDYLTDTQY
TRBJ1-3	TRBV6-5	17	ASSSNPGPTGRSGNTIY
TRBJ2-7	TRBV6-5	9	ASSYSGEQY
TRBJ2-3	TRBV2	13	ASLTQGMRTDTQY
TRBJ2-6	TRBV27	13	ASSRQVTGANVLT
TRBJ1-2	TRBV7-8	11	ASSLSVGYGYT
TRBJ1-6	TRBV18	12	ASSPPGRDSPLH
TRBJ2-1	TRBV20-1	12	SPAGTSGADEQF
TRBJ2-1	TRBV5-1	13	ASSPTNRVGDEQF
TRBJ2-4	TRBV5-6	14	ASSSPIRSARNIQY
TRBJ1-6	TRBV18	14	ASSISPGGWNSPLH
TRBJ1-2	TRBV27	13	ASSLSGLGHYGYT
TRBJ2-5	TRBV20-1	11	SALPDNQETQY
TRBJ1-2	TRBV20-1	14	SAPPPSDSLNYGYT
TRBJ1-1	TRBV27	12	ASSPLRGATEAF
TRBJ2-6	TRBV5-4	14	ASSLGGAPGANVRT
TRBJ1-2	TRBV7-9	13	ASSLPGQQNYGYT
TRBJ2-7	TRBV25-1	13	ASSTRLGLSYEQY
TRBJ1-2	TRBV20-1	13	SAREGQGRNYGYT
TRBJ1-1	TRBV10-3	15	AISNYRDTKGDTEAF
TRBJ1-5	TRBV6-6	12	ASSWLGPSQPQH
TRBJ2-7	TRBV12-3/TRBV12-4	10	ASSWWGYEQY
TRBJ1-4	TRBV11-2	11	ASSNVRGEKLF
TRBJ2-1	TRBV6-6	12	ASSYQTEYNEQF
TRBJ2-2	TRBV7-6	13	ASSLMGANTGELF
TRBJ1-1	TRBV3-1	13	ASSRFGTSNTEAF
TRBJ2-3	TRBV6-1	10	ASSDMGWREY
TRBJ2-1	TRBV20-1	10	SAEGARDEQF
TRBJ2-1	TRBV12-3/TRBV12-4	11	ASSSDTRVEQF
TRBJ1-6	TRBV3-1	17	ASSPPRTGRFRMGSPLH
TRBJ2-7	TRBV6-2/TRBV6-3	11	ASHGGISYEQY
TRBJ2-1	TRBV4-2	13	ASSQNSGTYNEQV
TRBJ1-5	TRBV6-6	10	ATRGRNQPQH
TRBJ1-2	TRBV2	10	ASSEEGFGYT